The 2 T cell receptor beta chains given below trace back to one sample, sequenced in a study of T cell responses to AZD1222 COVID-19 vaccine (TCRdb year 2021). Library preparation used the immunoSEQ multiplex PCR assay. TCRdb took this table from immuneACCESS and kept in-frame rearrangements with V and J called. Such tables lack part of the clones; where checked against another copy, unresolved V genes explain under half of the gap, and the rest is unexplained. The sample table contains roughly 120,000 clones; only one count was recorded for 88% of them. About 4.2% of the sample is held by the ten biggest clonotypes. What the time point label conveys for this sample: baseline before first vaccination. Specimen: peripheral blood, collected on day 0 of AZD1222 vaccination. These receptors originate from an adult in good health.

The gene calls are TRBV7-3 and TRBJ2-1; tentatively, D is TRBD2 (6 bases). V was clipped by 5 bases and J by 4 bases, with 12 bases between them. Per the germline V gene, CDR1 is SGHTA and CDR2 is FQGTGA. The CDR3 is 14 residues long. CDR3 in amino acids: CASSPPGLYNEQFF. In DNA form, the CDR3 reads TGTGCCAGCAGCCCCCCGGGACTGTACAATGAGCAGTTCTTC. Variable domain in full (rest from reference TRBV7-3 and TRBJ2-1): GAGVSQTPSNKVTEKGKYVELRCDPISGHTALYWYRQSLGQGPEFLIYFQGTGAADDSGLPNDRFFAVRPEGSVSTLKIQRTERGDSAVYLCASSPPGLYNEQFFGPGTRLTVL.

The chain has TRBV7-2 and TRBJ1-4; D ambiguous. CDR1 and CDR2 (germline): SGHTA, FQGNSA. CDR3 length: 16 residues. Trimming took off 2 bases at V and 4 bases at J, with 14 bases between the two ends. The CDR3 reads CASSLSTTDLNEKLFF. CDR3 coding DNA: TGTGCCAGCAGCTTATCGACGACCGATCTTAATGAAAAACTGTTTTTT. The full variable domain, its missing parts supplied by reference TRBV7-2 and TRBJ1-4, is GAGVSQSPSNKVTEKGKDVELRCDPISGHTALYWYRQSLGQGLEFLIYFQGNSAPDKSGLPSDRFSAERTGGSVSTLTIQRTQQEDSAVYLCASSLSTTDLNEKLFFGSGTQLSVL.